The 10 T cell receptor beta chains reported below all come from one sample, sequenced in a study of T cells in women clearing cervical HPV infection (dated 2018 in TCRdb). Library preparation used the immunoSEQ multiplex PCR assay. TCRdb mirrors the immuneACCESS table, restricted to in-frame sequences. Some clones are absent from its copies; in checked studies, under half trace to an unresolved V gene, and the reason for the others is unknown. This sample's listing comprises some 30,000 clones. Approximately 7.2% of the sample goes to the ten largest clones. The sequenced sample consisted of blood buffy coat. These receptors came from a woman aged 18-70 years with a cervical HPV16 infection that either progressed to CIN3+ or cleared (not recorded which).

The CDR3 bases that were read are TGTGCCACTCAACAGGGGTTGAAGCAGACC. This gives the protein CATQQGLKQT. The whole CDR3 is CATQQGLKQTQYF. The rearrangement joins TRBV2 to TRBJ2-5; 7 positions agree with TRBD1. Read coverage stops 3 residues before the CDR3 terminus; the germline J gene supplies the remainder. The CDR3 is 13 residues long. Trimming at V came to 10 bases and at J to 6 bases, leaving 11 bases not matched to a gene. Germline V lookup: CDR1 SNHLY, CDR2 FYNNEI.

Concerning this clone itself: Coverage ceases 3 residues before the CDR3 finishes, and the germline J gene fills in the end. The chain is built from TRBV7-3 and TRBJ2-1; 9 nucleotides match TRBD2. This CDR3 region has 22 residues. J was trimmed by 0 bases and V by 1 base; bases with no gene match: 19. Germline V gene lookup returns CDR1 SGHTA and CDR2 FQGTGA. CDR3 region: CASSLRQGPRGGASNSYNEQFF. The sequenced CDR3 bases are TGTGCCAGCAGCTTAAGGCAGGGCCCCCGCGGGGGGGCTAGTAACTCCTACAATGAG.

Partial CDR3 DNA: TGCAGTGCCTCGACTAGCGGGGGATTCAATGAG. Its translation: CSASTSGGFNE. The CDR3, in full, reads CSASTSGGFNEQFF. The chain uses TRBV20-1 and TRBJ2-1; 12 bases agree with TRBD2. The read falls 3 residues short of the CDR3 end, and the missing part is taken from the germline J gene. This CDR3 is built from 14 residues. In germline, CDR1 is DFQATT, CDR2 SNEGSKA (reference sequence). V was clipped by 6 bases and J by 6 bases; unmatched bases: 6.

To note about this clone: The read halts 3 residues ahead of the CDR3 end, with the missing end drawn from the germline J gene. The chain links TRBV6-4 to TRBJ2-3; TRBD2 matches 10 bases. The germline CDR1 and CDR2 sequences are MRHNA and SNTAGT. The CDR3 has 15 amino acids. Unmatched junction bases numbered 5, after V lost 6 bases and J lost 2 bases. The covered CDR3 bases are TGTGCCAGCAGACCTAGCGGGGGCCACACAGATACG. Translating gives CASRPSGGHTDT. The entire CDR3 protein reads CASRPSGGHTDTQYF.

For this clone: With the read ending 3 residues before the CDR3 end, the germline J gene is used to fill in that end. This chain connects TRBV5-4 to TRBJ1-1; D unresolved. V lost 4 bases to trimming and J lost 0 bases, with 10 bases between them. Per the germline V gene, CDR1 is SGHNT and CDR2 is YYREEE (reference sequence). The CDR3 is 14 residues long. CDR3 sequence reads: CASSRGMMNTEAFF. Partial CDR3 DNA: TGTGCCAGCAGCCGGGGTATGATGAACACTGAA.

Of note for this clone: Read sequence stops 3 residues before the CDR3 end, and the germline J gene provides the missing end. J is TRBJ1-3 and V is TRBV20-1; D call uncertain. Between the trimmed V and J ends, which lost 1 base and 4 bases, there was a span of 11 bases. CDR3 length: 14 residues. The germline CDR1 and CDR2 sequences are DFQATT and SNEGSKA (reference sequence). The DNA read from the CDR3 is TGCAGTGCTAGAGTGCTGGCAGCGGGAAACACC. The encoded protein is CSARVLAAGNT. The whole CDR3 sequence is CSARVLAAGNTIYF.

On this clone itself: The read terminates 3 residues before the CDR3 end, so the remaining end is supplied by the germline J gene. The rearrangement uses TRBV11-2 and TRBJ2-3; 7 nucleotides match TRBD1. Germline V gene lookup returns CDR1 SGHAT and CDR2 FQNNGV. V trimming: 5 bases; J trimming: 1 base; junction bases outside the gene matches: 6. The CDR3 contains 15 residues. CDR3 DNA, as far as it was read: TGTGCCAGCAGCCTCCGACAGGGAGGCACAGATACG. It is translated as CASSLRQGGTDT. The whole CDR3 sequence reads CASSLRQGGTDTQYF. Looking up the rest from reference TRBV11-2 and TRBJ2-3 gives the full variable domain: EAGVAQSPRYKIIEKRQSVAFWCNPISGHATLYWYQQILGQGPKLLIQFQNNGVVDDSQLPKDRFSAERLKGVDSTLKIQPAKLEDSAVYLCASSLRQGGTDTQYFGPGTRLTVL.

With regard to this clone: The CDR3 end falls 3 residues outside the read, so it is completed with the germline J gene. This sequence joins TRBV9 and TRBJ2-1, with 7 bases identical to TRBD2. V was clipped by 4 bases and J by 4 bases; unmatched bases: 5. Germline V gene lookup returns CDR1 SGDLS and CDR2 YYNGEE. This CDR3 spans 14 amino acids. Partial CDR3 DNA: TGTGCCAGCAGCCGGGACTATAGGTACAATGAG. It codes for CASSRDYRYNE. The full CDR3 sequence reads CASSRDYRYNEQFF.

Concerning this clone: The observed sequence ends 3 residues before the CDR3 terminus, with the missing tail filled in from the germline J gene. The chain combines TRBV5-1 with TRBJ2-5; 12 bases align to TRBD1. V was pared by 4 bases and J by 5 bases, with 12 bases of the junction left unmatched. The CDR3 spans 17 residues. Germline CDR1 and CDR2: SGHRS and YFSETQ. The CDR3 sequence is CASSPNSGTGGGETQYF. The sequenced CDR3 bases are TGCGCCAGCAGCCCGAATTCCGGGACAGGGGGCGGTGAGACC.

Concerning this clone itself: The missing CDR3 end, 3 residues past where the read stops, is filled in from the germline J gene. The chain has TRBV20-1 and TRBJ2-7; TRBD1 matches 11 bases. J was trimmed by 4 bases and V by 0 bases; bases with no gene match: 5. The CDR3 contains 15 residues. Germline assignment: CDR1 DFQATT and CDR2 SNEGSKA (reference sequence). The CDR3 spells CSARDRTGGKYEQYF. Partial CDR3 DNA: TGCAGTGCTAGAGACCGGACAGGGGGCAAGTACGAG.